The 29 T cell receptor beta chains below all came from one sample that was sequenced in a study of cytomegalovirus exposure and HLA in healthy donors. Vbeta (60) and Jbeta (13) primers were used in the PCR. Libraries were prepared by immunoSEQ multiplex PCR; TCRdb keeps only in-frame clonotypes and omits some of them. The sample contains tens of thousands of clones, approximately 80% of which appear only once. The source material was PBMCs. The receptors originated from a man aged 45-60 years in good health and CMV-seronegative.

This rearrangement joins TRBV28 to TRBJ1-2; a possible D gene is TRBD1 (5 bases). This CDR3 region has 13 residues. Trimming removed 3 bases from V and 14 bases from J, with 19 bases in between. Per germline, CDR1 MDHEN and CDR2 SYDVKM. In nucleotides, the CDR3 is TGTGCCAGCAGTTTGACCCGGAGGGGAGTTACGACCTTC. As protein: CASSLTRRGVTTF.

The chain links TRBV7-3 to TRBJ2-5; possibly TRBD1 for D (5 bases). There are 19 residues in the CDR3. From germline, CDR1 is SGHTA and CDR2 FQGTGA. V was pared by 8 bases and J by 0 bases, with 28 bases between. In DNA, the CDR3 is TGTGCCAGCTTAATTACGTATATCAGGGCCCGAGATTACCAAGAGACCCAGTACTTC. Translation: CASLITYIRARDYQETQYF.

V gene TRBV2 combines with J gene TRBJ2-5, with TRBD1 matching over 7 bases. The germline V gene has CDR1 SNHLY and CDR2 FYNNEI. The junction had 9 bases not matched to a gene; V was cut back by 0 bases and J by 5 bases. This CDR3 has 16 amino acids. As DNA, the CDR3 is TGTGCCAGCAGTGAAGCGAGGGGGCTTGCCGGGGAGACCCAGTACTTC. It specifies CASSEARGLAGETQYF.

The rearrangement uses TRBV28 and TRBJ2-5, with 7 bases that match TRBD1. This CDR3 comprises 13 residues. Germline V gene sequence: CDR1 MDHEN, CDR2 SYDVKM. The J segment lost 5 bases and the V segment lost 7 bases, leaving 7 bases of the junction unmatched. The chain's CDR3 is CASINRGWETQYF. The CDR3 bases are TGTGCCAGCATTAACAGGGGATGGGAGACCCAGTACTTC. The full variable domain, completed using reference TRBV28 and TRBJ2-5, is DVKVTQSSRYLVKRTGEKVFLECVQDMDHENMFWYRQDPGLGLRLIYFSYDVKMKEKGDIPEGYSVSREKKERFSLILESASTNQTSMYLCASINRGWETQYFGPGTRLLVL.

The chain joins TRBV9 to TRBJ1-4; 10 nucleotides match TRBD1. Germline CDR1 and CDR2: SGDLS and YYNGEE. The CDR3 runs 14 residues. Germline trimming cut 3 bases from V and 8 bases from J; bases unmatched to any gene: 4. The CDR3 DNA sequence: TGTGCCAGCAGCGCGGACAGGGGGGACGAAAAACTGTTTTTT. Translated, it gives CASSADRGDEKLFF.

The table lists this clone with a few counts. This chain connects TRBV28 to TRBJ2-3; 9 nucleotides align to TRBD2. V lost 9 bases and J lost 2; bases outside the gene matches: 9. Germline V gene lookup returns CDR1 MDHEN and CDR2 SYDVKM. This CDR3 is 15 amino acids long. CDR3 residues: CASTSGLANTDTQYF. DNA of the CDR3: TGTGCCAGTACATCCGGACTAGCGAACACAGATACGCAGTATTTT. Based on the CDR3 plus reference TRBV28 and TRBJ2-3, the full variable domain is DVKVTQSSRYLVKRTGEKVFLECVQDMDHENMFWYRQDPGLGLRLIYFSYDVKMKEKGDIPEGYSVSREKKERFSLILESASTNQTSMYLCASTSGLANTDTQYFGPGTRLTVL.

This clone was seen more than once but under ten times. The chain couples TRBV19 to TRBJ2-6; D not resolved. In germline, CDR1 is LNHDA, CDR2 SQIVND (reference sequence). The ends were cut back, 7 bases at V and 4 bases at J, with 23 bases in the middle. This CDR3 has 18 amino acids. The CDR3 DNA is TGTGCCAGTACCCCCTCGGAAGGCTGGCGCGGAGGGGCCAACGTCCTGACTTTC. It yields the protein CASTPSEGWRGGANVLTF.

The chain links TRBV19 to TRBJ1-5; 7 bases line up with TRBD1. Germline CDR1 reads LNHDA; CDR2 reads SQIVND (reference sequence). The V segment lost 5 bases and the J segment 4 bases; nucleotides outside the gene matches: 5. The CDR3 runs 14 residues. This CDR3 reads CASSPTGRNQPQHF. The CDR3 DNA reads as TGTGCCAGTAGTCCGACAGGGAGAAATCAGCCCCAGCATTTT.

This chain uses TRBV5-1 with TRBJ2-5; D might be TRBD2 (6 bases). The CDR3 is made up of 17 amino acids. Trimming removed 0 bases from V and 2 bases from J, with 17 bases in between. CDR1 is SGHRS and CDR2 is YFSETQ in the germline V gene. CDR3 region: CASSLGSSGAYQETQYF. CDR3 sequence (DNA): TGCGCCAGCAGCTTGGGAAGTAGCGGAGCCTATCAAGAGACCCAGTACTTC.

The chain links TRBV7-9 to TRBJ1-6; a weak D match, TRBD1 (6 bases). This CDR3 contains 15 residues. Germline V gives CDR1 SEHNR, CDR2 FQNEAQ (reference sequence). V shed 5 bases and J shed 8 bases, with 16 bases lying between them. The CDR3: CASSPVGQSDSPLHF. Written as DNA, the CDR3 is TGTGCCAGCAGCCCAGTTGGACAGTCGGATTCACCCCTCCACTTT.

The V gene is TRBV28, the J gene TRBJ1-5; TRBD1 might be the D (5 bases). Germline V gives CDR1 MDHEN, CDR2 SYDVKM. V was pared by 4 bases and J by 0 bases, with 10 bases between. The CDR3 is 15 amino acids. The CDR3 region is CASSYGALSNQPQHF. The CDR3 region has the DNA TGTGCCAGCAGTTATGGGGCCCTTAGCAATCAGCCCCAGCATTTT.

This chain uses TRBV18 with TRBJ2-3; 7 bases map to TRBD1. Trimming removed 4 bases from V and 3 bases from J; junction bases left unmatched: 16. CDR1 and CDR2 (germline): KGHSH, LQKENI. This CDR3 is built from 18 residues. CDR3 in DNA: TGTGCCAGCTCACGCAAAACCGGGACAGCATCACGTACAGATACGCAGTATTTT. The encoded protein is CASSRKTGTASRTDTQYF. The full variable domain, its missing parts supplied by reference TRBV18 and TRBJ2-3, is NAGVMQNPRHLVRRRGQEARLRCSPMKGHSHVYWYRQLPEEGLKFMVYLQKENIIDESGMPKERFSAEFPKEGPSILRIQQVVRGDSAAYFCASSRKTGTASRTDTQYFGPGTRLTVL.

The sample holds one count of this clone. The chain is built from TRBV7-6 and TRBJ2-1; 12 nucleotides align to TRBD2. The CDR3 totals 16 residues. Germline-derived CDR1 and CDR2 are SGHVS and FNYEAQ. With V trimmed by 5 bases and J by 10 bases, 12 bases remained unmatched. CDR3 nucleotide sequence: TGTGCCAGCAGCGGGTCCGGGACTAGCGGGTCCAGAGAGCAGTTCTTC. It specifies CASSGSGTSGSREQFF.

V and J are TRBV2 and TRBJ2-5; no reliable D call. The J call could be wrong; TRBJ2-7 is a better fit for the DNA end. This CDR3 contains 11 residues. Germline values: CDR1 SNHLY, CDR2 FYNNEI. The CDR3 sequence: CASSLSPEQYF. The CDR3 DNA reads TGTGCCAGCAGCCTATCCCCCGAGCAGTACTTC.

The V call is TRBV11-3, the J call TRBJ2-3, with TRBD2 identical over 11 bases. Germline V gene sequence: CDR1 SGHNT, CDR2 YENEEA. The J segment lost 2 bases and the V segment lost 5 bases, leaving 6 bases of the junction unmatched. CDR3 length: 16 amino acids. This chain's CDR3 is CASSPGTSGYTDTQYF. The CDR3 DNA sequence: TGTGCCAGCAGCCCAGGGACTAGCGGTTACACAGATACGCAGTATTTT. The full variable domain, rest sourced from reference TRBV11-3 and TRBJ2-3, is EAGVVQSPRYKIIEKKQPVAFWCNPISGHNTLYWYLQNLGQGPELLIRYENEEAVDDSQLPKDRFSAERLKGVDSTLKIQPAELGDSAVYLCASSPGTSGYTDTQYFGPGTRLTVL.

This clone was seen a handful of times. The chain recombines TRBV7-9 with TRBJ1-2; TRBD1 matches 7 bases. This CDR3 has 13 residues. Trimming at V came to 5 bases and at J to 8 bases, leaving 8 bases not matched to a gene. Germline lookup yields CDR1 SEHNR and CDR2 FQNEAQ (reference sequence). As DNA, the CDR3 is TGTGCCAGCAGCGCCGGGACAGTCGGGGGCTACACCTTC. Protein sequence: CASSAGTVGGYTF.

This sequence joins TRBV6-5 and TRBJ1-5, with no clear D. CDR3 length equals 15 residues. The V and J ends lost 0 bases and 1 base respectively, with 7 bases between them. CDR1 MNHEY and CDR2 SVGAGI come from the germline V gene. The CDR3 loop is CASSYSGESNQPQHF. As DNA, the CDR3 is TGTGCCAGCAGTTACTCCGGGGAAAGCAATCAGCCCCAGCATTTT.

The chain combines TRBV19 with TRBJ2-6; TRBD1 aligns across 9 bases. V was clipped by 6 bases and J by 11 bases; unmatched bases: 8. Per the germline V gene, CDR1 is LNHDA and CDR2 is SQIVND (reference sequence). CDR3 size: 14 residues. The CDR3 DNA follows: TGTGCCAGTAGCTTGACAGGGGGGTTTGACGTCCTGACTTTC. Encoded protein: CASSLTGGFDVLTF.

The CDR3 region is CASSLETRKETQYF. In DNA form, the CDR3 reads TGTGCCAGCAGCTTAGAGACTAGGAAAGAGACCCAGTACTTC. The chain recombines TRBV7-2 with TRBJ2-5; the D gene is possibly TRBD2 (6 bases). CDR3 length: 14 residues. Germline V gene data show CDR1 as SGHTA and CDR2 as FQGNSA. V was trimmed by 1 base and J by 3 bases, leaving 9 bases between them.

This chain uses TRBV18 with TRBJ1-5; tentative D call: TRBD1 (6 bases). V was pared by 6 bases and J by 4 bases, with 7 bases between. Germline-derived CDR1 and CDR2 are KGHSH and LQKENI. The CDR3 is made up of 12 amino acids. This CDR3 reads CASSQGNQPQHF. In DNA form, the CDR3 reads TGTGCCAGCTCGCAGGGGAATCAGCCCCAGCATTTT.

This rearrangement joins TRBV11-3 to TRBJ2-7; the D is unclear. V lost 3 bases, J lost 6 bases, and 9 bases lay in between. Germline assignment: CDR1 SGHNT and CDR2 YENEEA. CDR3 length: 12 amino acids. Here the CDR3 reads CASSLGFGEQYF. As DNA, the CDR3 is TGTGCCAGCAGCTTGGGCTTTGGCGAGCAGTACTTC. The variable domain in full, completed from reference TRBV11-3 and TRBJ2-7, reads EAGVVQSPRYKIIEKKQPVAFWCNPISGHNTLYWYLQNLGQGPELLIRYENEEAVDDSQLPKDRFSAERLKGVDSTLKIQPAELGDSAVYLCASSLGFGEQYFGPGTRLTVT.

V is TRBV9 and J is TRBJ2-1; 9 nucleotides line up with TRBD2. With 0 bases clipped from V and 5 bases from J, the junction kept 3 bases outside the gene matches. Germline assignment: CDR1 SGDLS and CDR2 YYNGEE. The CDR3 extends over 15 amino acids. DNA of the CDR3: TGTGCCAGCAGCGTAGGCGGGAGGGCCGACAATGAGCAGTTCTTC. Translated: CASSVGGRADNEQFF.

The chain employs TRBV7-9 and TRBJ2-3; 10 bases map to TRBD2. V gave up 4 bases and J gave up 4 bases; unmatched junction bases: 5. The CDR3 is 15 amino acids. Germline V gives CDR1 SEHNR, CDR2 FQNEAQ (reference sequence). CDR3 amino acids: CASSSLAGVADTQYF. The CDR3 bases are TGTGCCAGCAGCTCCCTAGCGGGAGTTGCAGATACGCAGTATTTT.

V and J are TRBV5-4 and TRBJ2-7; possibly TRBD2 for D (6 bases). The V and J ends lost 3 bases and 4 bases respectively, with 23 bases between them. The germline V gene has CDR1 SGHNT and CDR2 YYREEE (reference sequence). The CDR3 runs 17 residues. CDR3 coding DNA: TGTGCCAGCAGCTCTGGCGGGTCGGGGGAGATGTTATACGAGCAGTACTTC. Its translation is CASSSGGSGEMLYEQYF.

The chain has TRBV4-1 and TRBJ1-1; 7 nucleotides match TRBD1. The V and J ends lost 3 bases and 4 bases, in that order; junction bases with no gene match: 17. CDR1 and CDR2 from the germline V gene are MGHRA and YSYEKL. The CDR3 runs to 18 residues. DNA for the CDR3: TGCGCCAGCAGCCATAGATCTGACAGGGATCGTTCTTTCACTGAAGCTTTCTTT. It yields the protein CASSHRSDRDRSFTEAFF.

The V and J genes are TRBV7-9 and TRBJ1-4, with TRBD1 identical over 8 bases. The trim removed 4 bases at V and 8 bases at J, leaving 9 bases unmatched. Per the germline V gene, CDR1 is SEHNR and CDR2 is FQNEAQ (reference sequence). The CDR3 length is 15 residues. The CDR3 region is CASSSRGQDYEKLFF. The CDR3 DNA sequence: TGTGCCAGCAGCTCCAGGGGGCAGGATTACGAAAAACTGTTTTTT.

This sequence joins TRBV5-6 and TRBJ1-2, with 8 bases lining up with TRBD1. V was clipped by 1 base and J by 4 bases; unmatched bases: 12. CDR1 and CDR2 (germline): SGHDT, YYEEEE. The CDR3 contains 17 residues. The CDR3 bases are TGTGCCAGCAGCTTGCTTTCTTCAGGGGGCTTTGGCTATGGCTACACCTTC. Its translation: CASSLLSSGGFGYGYTF.

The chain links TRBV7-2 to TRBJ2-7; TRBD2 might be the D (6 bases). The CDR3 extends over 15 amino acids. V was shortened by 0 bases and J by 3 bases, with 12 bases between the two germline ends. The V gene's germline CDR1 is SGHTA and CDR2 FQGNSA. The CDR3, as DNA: TGTGCCAGCAGCTTAGCGACGTCGGGGGTCTACGAGCAGTACTTC. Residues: CASSLATSGVYEQYF.

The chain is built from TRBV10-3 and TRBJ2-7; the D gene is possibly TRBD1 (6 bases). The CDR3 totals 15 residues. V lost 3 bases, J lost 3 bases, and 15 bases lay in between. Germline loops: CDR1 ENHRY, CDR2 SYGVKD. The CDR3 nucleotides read TGTGCCATCAGTGACCTGGACAGCGTTCGCTACGAGCAGTACTTC. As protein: CAISDLDSVRYEQYF.